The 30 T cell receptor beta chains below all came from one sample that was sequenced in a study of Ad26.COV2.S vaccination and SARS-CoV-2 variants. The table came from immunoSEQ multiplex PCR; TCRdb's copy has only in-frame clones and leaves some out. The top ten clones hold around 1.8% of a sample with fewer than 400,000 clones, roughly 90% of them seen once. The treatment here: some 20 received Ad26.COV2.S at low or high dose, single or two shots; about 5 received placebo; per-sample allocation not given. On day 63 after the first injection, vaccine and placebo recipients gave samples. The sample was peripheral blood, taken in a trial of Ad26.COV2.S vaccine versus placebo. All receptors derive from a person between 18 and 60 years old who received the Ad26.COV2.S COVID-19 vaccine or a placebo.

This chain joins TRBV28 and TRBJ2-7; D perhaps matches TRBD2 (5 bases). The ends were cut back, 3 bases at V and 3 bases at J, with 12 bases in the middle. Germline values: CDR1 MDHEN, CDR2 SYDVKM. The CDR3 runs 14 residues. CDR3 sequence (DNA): TGTGCCAGCAGTTTCGCAACTCGGGGCTACGAGCAGTACTTC. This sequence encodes CASSFATRGYEQYF.

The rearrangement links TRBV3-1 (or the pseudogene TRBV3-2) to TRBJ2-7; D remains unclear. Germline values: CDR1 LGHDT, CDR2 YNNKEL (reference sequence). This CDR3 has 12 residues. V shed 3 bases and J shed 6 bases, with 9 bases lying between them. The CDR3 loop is CASSHGAVEQYF. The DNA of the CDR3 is TGTGCCAGCAGCCACGGTGCCGTCGAGCAGTACTTC.

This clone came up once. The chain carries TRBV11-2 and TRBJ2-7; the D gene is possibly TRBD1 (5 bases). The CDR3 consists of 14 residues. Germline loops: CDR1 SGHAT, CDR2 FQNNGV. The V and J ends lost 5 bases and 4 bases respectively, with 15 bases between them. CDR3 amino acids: CASSARTGQYEQYF. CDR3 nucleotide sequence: TGTGCCAGCAGCGCCCGGACCGGACAATACGAGCAGTACTTC.

As DNA, the CDR3 is TGCGCCAGCAGCTTGGAGTGGGGAGGGCACAATGAGCAGTTCTTC. The encoded protein is CASSLEWGGHNEQFF. The chain is built from TRBV5-1 and TRBJ2-1; TRBD2 aligns across 7 bases. The CDR3 covers 15 residues. The trim removed 0 bases at V and 5 bases at J, leaving 5 bases unmatched. From germline, CDR1 is SGHRS and CDR2 YFSETQ. Combining the CDR3 with reference TRBV5-1 and TRBJ2-1 gives the whole variable domain KAGVTQTPRYLIKTRGQQVTLSCSPISGHRSVSWYQQTPGQGLQFLFEYFSETQRNKGNFPGRFSGRQFSNSRSEMNVSTLELGDSALYLCASSLEWGGHNEQFFGPGTRLTVL.

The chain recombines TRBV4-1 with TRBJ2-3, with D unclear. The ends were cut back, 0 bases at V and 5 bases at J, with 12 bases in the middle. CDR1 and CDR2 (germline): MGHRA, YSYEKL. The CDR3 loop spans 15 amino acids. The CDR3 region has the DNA TGCGCCAGCAGCCAAGATCCCAAGGTTGAAGATACGCAGTATTTT. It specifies CASSQDPKVEDTQYF.

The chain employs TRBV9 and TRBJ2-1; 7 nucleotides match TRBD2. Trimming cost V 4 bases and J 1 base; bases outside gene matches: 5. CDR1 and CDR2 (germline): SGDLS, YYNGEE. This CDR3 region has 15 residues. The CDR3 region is CASSPNGRSYNEQFF. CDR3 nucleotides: TGTGCCAGCAGCCCAAACGGGAGGTCCTACAATGAGCAGTTCTTC. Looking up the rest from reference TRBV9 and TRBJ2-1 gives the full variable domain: DSGVTQTPKHLITATGQRVTLRCSPRSGDLSVYWYQQSLDQGLQFLIQYYNGEERAKGNILERFSAQQFPDLHSELNLSSLELGDSALYFCASSPNGRSYNEQFFGPGTRLTVL.

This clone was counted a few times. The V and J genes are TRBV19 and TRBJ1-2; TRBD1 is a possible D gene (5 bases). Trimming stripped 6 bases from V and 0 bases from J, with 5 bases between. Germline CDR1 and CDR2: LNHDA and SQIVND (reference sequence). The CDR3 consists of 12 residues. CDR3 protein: CASRGPNYGYTF. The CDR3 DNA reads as TGTGCCAGTAGGGGACCTAACTATGGCTACACCTTC.

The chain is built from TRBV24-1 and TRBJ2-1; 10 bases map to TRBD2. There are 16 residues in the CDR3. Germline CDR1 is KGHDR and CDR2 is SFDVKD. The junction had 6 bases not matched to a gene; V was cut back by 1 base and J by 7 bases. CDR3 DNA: TGTGCCACCAGTGATTTTGGGCTAGCGGGAGTTAATGAGCAGTTCTTC. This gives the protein CATSDFGLAGVNEQFF.

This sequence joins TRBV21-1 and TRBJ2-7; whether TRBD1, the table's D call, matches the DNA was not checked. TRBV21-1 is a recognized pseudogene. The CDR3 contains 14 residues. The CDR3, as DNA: TGTGCCAGCAGTACGGACAGGGTGTCCCACGAGCAGTACTTC. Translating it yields CASSTDRVSHEQYF.

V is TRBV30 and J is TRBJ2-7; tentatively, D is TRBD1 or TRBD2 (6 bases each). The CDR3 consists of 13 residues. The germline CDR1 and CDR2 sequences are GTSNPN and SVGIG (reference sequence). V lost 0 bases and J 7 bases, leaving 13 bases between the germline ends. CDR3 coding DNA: TGTGCCTGGAGTGTAGGGGGGCGGAAGGAGCAGTACTTC. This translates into CAWSVGGRKEQYF.

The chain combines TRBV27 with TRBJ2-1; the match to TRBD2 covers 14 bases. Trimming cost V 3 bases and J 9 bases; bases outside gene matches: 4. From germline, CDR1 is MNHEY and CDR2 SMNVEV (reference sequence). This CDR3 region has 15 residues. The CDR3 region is CASSLGTSGRSEQFF. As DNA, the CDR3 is TGTGCCAGCAGTTTGGGGACTAGCGGGAGAAGTGAGCAGTTCTTC.

CDR3 DNA sequence: TGCAGCGTTGACTTTACCACCGGGGAGCTGTTTTTT. Translation gives CSVDFTTGELFF. The V gene is TRBV29-1, the J gene TRBJ2-2; D gene ambiguous. Germline CDR1 reads SQVTM; CDR2 reads ANQGSEA. V lost 3 bases to trimming and J lost 4 bases, with 6 bases between them. The CDR3 extends over 12 amino acids.

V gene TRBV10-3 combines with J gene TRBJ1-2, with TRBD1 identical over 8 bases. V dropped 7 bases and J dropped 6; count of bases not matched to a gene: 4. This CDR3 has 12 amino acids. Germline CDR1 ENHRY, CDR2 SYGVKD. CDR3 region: CAITPTGDGYTF. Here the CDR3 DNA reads TGTGCCATCACTCCGACAGGGGATGGCTACACCTTC.

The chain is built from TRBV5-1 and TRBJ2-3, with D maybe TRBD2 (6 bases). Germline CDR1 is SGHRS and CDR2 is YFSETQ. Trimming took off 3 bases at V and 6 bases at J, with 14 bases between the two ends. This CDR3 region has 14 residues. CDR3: CASSWGSGGDTQYF. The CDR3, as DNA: TGCGCCAGCAGCTGGGGCAGCGGAGGGGATACGCAGTATTTT. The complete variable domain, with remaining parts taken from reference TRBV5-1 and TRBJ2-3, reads KAGVTQTPRYLIKTRGQQVTLSCSPISGHRSVSWYQQTPGQGLQFLFEYFSETQRNKGNFPGRFSGRQFSNSRSEMNVSTLELGDSALYLCASSWGSGGDTQYFGPGTRLTVL.

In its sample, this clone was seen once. CDR3: CASSMTSGNTDTQYF. DNA for the CDR3: TGCGCCAGCAGTATGACTAGCGGGAACACAGATACGCAGTATTTT. The V and J genes are TRBV5-1 and TRBJ2-3, with 11 bases aligning to TRBD2. The V and J ends lost 5 bases and 2 bases, in that order; junction bases with no gene match: 4. This CDR3 has 15 amino acids. Germline assignment: CDR1 SGHRS and CDR2 YFSETQ. Using reference TRBV5-1 and TRBJ2-3 for the parts outside the CDR3, the full variable domain is KAGVTQTPRYLIKTRGQQVTLSCSPISGHRSVSWYQQTPGQGLQFLFEYFSETQRNKGNFPGRFSGRQFSNSRSEMNVSTLELGDSALYLCASSMTSGNTDTQYFGPGTRLTVL.

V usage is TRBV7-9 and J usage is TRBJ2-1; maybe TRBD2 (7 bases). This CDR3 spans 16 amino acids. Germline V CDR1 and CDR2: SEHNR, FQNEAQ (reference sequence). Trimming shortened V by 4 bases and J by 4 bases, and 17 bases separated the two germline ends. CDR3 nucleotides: TGTGCCAGCAGCTCCCGAGCGGGACACGCGTACAATGAGCAGTTCTTC. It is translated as CASSSRAGHAYNEQFF. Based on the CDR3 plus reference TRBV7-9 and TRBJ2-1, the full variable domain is DTGVSQNPRHKITKRGQNVTFRCDPISEHNRLYWYRQTLGQGPEFLTYFQNEAQLEKSRLLSDRFSAERPKGSFSTLEIQRTEQGDSAMYLCASSSRAGHAYNEQFFGPGTRLTVL.

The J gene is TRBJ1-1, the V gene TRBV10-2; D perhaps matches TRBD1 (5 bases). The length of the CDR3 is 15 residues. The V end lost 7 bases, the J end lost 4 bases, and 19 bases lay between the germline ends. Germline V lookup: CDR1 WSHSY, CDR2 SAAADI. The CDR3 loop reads CASTGGLGAITEAFF. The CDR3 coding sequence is TGCGCCAGCACCGGGGGTCTCGGGGCAATCACTGAAGCTTTCTTT.

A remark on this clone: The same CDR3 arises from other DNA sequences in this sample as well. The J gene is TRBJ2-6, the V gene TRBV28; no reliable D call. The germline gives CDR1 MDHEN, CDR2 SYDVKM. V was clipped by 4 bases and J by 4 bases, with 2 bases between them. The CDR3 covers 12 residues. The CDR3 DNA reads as TGTGCCAGCAGTTCCGGGGCCAACGTCCTGACTTTC. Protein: CASSSGANVLTF.

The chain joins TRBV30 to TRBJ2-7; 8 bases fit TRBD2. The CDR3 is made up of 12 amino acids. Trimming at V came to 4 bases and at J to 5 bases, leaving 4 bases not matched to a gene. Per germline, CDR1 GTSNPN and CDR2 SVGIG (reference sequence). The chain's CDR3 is CAWTRGGNEQYF. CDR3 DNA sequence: TGTGCCTGGACTCGGGGGGGGAACGAGCAGTACTTC.

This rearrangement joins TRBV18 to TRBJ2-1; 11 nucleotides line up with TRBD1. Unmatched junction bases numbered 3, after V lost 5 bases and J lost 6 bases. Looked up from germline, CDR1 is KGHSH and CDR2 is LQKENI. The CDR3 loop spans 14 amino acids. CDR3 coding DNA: TGTGCCAGCTCAAGTGGGACAGGGGGCAATGAGCAGTTCTTC. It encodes CASSSGTGGNEQFF.

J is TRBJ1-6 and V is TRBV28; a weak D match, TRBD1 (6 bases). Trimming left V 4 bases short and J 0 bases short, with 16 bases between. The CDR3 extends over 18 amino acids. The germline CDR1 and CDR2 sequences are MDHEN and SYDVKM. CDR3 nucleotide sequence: TGTGCCAGCAGTTCTAGTAGGGTAGGGGGCTCCTATAATTCACCCCTCCACTTT. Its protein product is CASSSSRVGGSYNSPLHF.

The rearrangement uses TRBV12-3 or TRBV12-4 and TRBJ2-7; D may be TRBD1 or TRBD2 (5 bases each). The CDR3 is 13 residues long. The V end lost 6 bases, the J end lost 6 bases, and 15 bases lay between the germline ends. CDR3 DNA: TGTGCCAGCAGGTTCCCCGGGGCCGGCGAGCAGTACTTC. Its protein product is CASRFPGAGEQYF.

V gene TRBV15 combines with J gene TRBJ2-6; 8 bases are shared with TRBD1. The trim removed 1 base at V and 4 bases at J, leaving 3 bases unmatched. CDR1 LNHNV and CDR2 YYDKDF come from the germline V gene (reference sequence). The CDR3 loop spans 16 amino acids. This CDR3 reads CATSRGDRGGANVLTF. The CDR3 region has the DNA TGTGCCACCAGCAGAGGCGACAGGGGAGGGGCCAACGTCCTGACTTTC.

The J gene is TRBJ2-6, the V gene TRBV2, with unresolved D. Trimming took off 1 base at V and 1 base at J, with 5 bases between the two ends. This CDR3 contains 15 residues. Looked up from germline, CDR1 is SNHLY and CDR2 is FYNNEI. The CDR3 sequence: CASSEDKSGANVLTF. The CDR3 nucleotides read TGTGCCAGCAGTGAAGACAAATCTGGGGCCAACGTCCTGACTTTC.

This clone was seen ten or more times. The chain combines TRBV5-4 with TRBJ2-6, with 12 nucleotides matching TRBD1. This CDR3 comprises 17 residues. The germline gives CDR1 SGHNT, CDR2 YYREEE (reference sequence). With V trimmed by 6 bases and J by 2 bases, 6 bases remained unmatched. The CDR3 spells CASTPGQGATGANVLTF. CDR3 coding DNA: TGTGCCAGCACGCCGGGACAGGGGGCAACTGGGGCCAACGTCCTGACTTTC. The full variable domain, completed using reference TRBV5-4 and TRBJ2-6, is ETGVTQSPTHLIKTRGQQVTLRCSSQSGHNTVSWYQQALGQGPQFIFQYYREEENGRGNFPPRFSGLQFPNYSSELNVNALELDDSALYLCASTPGQGATGANVLTFGAGSRLTVL.

The CDR3 coding sequence is TGTGCCAGCAGTTTGGCACAGAACTATGGCTACACCTTC. The encoded protein is CASSLAQNYGYTF. The chain is built from TRBV28 and TRBJ1-2; D uncertain. The V and J ends lost 3 bases and 2 bases respectively, with 7 bases between them. Germline V lookup: CDR1 MDHEN, CDR2 SYDVKM. CDR3 size: 13 residues.

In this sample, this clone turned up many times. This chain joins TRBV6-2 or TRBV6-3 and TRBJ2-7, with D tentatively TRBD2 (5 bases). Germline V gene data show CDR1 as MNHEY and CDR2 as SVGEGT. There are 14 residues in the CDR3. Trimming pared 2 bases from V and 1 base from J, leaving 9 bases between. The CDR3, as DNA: TGTGCCAGCAGTTACGGAGGAGAATCCTACGAGCAGTACTTC. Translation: CASSYGGESYEQYF.

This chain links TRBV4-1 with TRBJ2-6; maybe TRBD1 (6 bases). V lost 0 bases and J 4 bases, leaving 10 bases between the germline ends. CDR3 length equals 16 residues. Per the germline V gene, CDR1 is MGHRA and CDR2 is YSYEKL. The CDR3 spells CASSQDHRVGANVLTF. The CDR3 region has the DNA TGCGCCAGCAGCCAAGACCACAGGGTAGGGGCCAACGTCCTGACTTTC.

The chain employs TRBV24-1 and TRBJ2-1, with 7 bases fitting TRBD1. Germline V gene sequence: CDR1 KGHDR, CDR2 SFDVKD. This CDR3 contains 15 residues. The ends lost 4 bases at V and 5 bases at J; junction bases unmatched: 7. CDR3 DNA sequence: TGTGCCACCAGTGACTCCGGGACAGCAAACAATGAGCAGTTCTTC. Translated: CATSDSGTANNEQFF.

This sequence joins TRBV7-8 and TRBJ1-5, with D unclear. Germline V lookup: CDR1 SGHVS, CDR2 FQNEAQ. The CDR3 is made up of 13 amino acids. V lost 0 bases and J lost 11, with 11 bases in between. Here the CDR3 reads CASSLAETGSQHF. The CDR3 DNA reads TGTGCCAGCAGCTTAGCGGAGACGGGGTCCCAGCATTTT.